A single sample is the source of the 30 T cell receptor beta chains below, sequenced in a study of blood T cell repertoires in COVID-19. Libraries were prepared by immunoSEQ multiplex PCR; TCRdb keeps only in-frame clonotypes and omits some of them. Found here are 110,000 to 150,000 clones, around nine tenths of them singletons; the top ten hold approximately 1.5%. Sequences were obtained from peripheral blood. These receptors all come from a woman aged 50 to 60 with acute or convalescent COVID-19.

The chain is built from TRBV5-1 and TRBJ2-1; TRBD2 is a possible D gene (5 bases). This CDR3 region has 13 residues. From germline, CDR1 is SGHRS and CDR2 YFSETQ. The V end was cut by 4 bases, the J end by 10 bases, with 15 bases between. The CDR3 sequence is CASSLDSQREQFF. CDR3 DNA sequence: TGCGCCAGCAGCCTAGACTCTCAGCGGGAGCAGTTCTTC. The full variable domain, completed using reference TRBV5-1 and TRBJ2-1, is KAGVTQTPRYLIKTRGQQVTLSCSPISGHRSVSWYQQTPGQGLQFLFEYFSETQRNKGNFPGRFSGRQFSNSRSEMNVSTLELGDSALYLCASSLDSQREQFFGPGTRLTVL.

The chain uses TRBV6-5 and TRBJ1-5, with D unresolved. V was pared by 3 bases and J by 9 bases, with 12 bases between. Germline CDR1 MNHEY, CDR2 SVGAGI. This CDR3 is 13 amino acids long. The CDR3 sequence is CASSYRSGGPQHF. CDR3 nucleotides: TGTGCCAGCAGTTATCGATCGGGAGGGCCCCAGCATTTT.

This chain connects TRBV5-5 to TRBJ1-4; 9 bases fit TRBD1. Germline loops: CDR1 SGHKS, CDR2 YYEKEE (reference sequence). V lost 5 bases to trimming and J lost 5 bases; unmatched junction nucleotides: 4. This CDR3 has 14 residues. As DNA, the CDR3 is TGTGCCAGCAGGAGGGGGACAGGGAATGAAAAACTGTTTTTT. Its protein product is CASRRGTGNEKLFF.

This clone was found a few times. DNA of the CDR3: TGTGCCAGTAGTCGGACTAGGGTCACAGATACGCAGTATTTT. As protein: CASSRTRVTDTQYF. The chain links TRBV19 to TRBJ2-3, with 7 bases aligning to TRBD2. V gave up 5 bases and J gave up 2 bases; unmatched junction bases: 4. Germline CDR1 and CDR2: LNHDA and SQIVND (reference sequence). The length of the CDR3 is 14 residues.

This sequence joins TRBV5-4 and TRBJ1-1, with a weak D call TRBD1 (6 bases). The CDR3 length is 16 residues. The germline V and J ends were trimmed by 0 bases and 2 bases, with 14 bases remaining between them. Germline V gives CDR1 SGHNT, CDR2 YYREEE (reference sequence). The CDR3 spells CASSLEGGGINTEAFF. In DNA form, the CDR3 reads TGTGCCAGCAGCTTGGAGGGAGGGGGGATCAACACTGAAGCTTTCTTT.

CDR3 protein: CASSPSGGAKDTQYF. The CDR3 DNA reads as TGTGCCAGCTCCCCTAGCGGGGGGGCAAAAGATACGCAGTATTTT. The J gene is TRBJ2-3, the V gene TRBV18; 12 bases fit TRBD2. CDR3 length equals 15 residues. Germline loops: CDR1 KGHSH, CDR2 LQKENI. With V trimmed by 6 bases and J by 5 bases, 6 bases remained unmatched.

The V call is TRBV29-1, the J call TRBJ1-1; 9 nucleotides agree with TRBD1. The CDR3 loop spans 12 amino acids. CDR1 is SQVTM, CDR2 ANQGSEA, per germline. The ends lost 8 bases at V and 5 bases at J; junction bases unmatched: 6. The CDR3 region is CSTRQGETEAFF. In nucleotides, the CDR3 is TGCAGCACAAGACAGGGGGAGACTGAAGCTTTCTTT. The whole variable domain, remainder taken from reference TRBV29-1 and TRBJ1-1, is SAVISQKPSRDICQRGTSLTIQCQVDSQVTMMFWYRQQPGQSLTLIATANQGSEATYESGFVIDKFPISRPNLTFSTLTVSNMSPEDSSIYLCSTRQGETEAFFGQGTRLTVV.

The CDR3 region is CASSLRGSGLDYGYTF. In DNA, the CDR3 is TGTGCCAGCAGTTTGAGAGGGTCAGGACTGGACTATGGCTACACCTTC. The chain couples TRBV6-2 or TRBV6-3 to TRBJ1-2; D uncertain. The CDR3 loop spans 16 amino acids. V lost 4 bases and J 3 bases, leaving 18 bases between the germline ends. CDR1 and CDR2 (germline): MNHEY, SVGEGT.

V usage is TRBV5-6 and J usage is TRBJ1-6; D is unclear. The CDR3 loop spans 13 amino acids. From germline, CDR1 is SGHDT and CDR2 YYEEEE. Between the trimmed V and J ends, which lost 1 base and 8 bases, there was a span of 7 bases. The CDR3: CASSLTADSPLHF. CDR3 sequence (DNA): TGTGCCAGCAGCTTGACAGCGGATTCACCCCTCCACTTT. Full variable domain (outside the CDR3, taken from reference TRBV5-6 and TRBJ1-6): DAGVTQSPTHLIKTRGQQVTLRCSPKSGHDTVSWYQQALGQGPQFIFQYYEEEERQRGNFPDRFSGHQFPNYSSELNVNALLLGDSALYLCASSLTADSPLHFGNGTRLTVT.

This chain connects TRBV7-2 to TRBJ2-3; 11 bases align to TRBD2. With V trimmed by 1 base and J by 1 base, 10 bases remained unmatched. The germline V gene encodes CDR1 SGHTA and CDR2 FQGNSA. The CDR3 has 19 amino acids. CDR3 in amino acids: CASSLEVSGGADGTDTQYF. The CDR3 DNA sequence: TGTGCCAGCAGCTTAGAGGTTAGCGGGGGGGCGGACGGCACAGATACGCAGTATTTT.

The chain has TRBV2 and TRBJ1-2, with 8 bases matching TRBD1. This CDR3 spans 12 amino acids. The V segment lost 10 bases and the J segment 6 bases; nucleotides outside the gene matches: 7. Germline V lookup: CDR1 SNHLY, CDR2 FYNNEI. For the CDR3, the DNA is TGTGCCATAAACAGGGGGATTGATGGCTACACCTTC. It translates to CAINRGIDGYTF.

This clone appeared a single time. The V and J genes are TRBV2 and TRBJ1-2, with unresolved D. Germline loops: CDR1 SNHLY, CDR2 FYNNEI. The germline V and J ends were trimmed by 8 bases and 4 bases, with 14 bases remaining between them. The CDR3 runs 13 residues. CDR3 nucleotide sequence: TGTGCCAGCCCCGGAGGGTGGGTCTATGGCTACACCTTC. It encodes CASPGGWVYGYTF.

The V call is TRBV3-1 (or the pseudogene TRBV3-2), the J call TRBJ2-7; 7 bases are a match to TRBD2. This CDR3 comprises 14 residues. Germline V CDR1 and CDR2: LGHDT, YNNKEL (reference sequence). After removal of 1 base from V and 3 bases from J, the junction contained 3 bases not matched to a gene. CDR3 nucleotide sequence: TGTGCCAGCAGCCAAGGGACTAGGGGCTACGAGCAGTACTTC. Protein product: CASSQGTRGYEQYF.

The V and J genes are TRBV23-1 and TRBJ2-1; D is unclear. TRBV23-1 belongs to the ORF category, with a function that is uncertain. This CDR3 has 15 amino acids. V was pared by 0 bases and J by 8 bases, with 14 bases between. CDR3 in DNA: TGCGCCAGCAGTCAATCAGAAATAGTGAGCGATGAGCAGTTCTTC. Its translation is CASSQSEIVSDEQFF.

This chain connects TRBV6-5 to TRBJ2-5; D is possibly TRBD1 (6 bases). V shed 4 bases and J shed 10 bases, with 19 bases lying between them. The CDR3 runs to 14 residues. Germline CDR1 reads MNHEY; CDR2 reads SVGAGI. CDR3 sequence: CASSSGTPSYDQYF. In nucleotides, the CDR3 is TGTGCCAGCAGTTCCGGGACACCTTCTTATGACCAGTACTTC.

The chain employs TRBV28 and TRBJ1-6; perhaps TRBD1 as D (6 bases). Trimming took 0 bases from V and 7 from J, leaving 10 bases between them. The CDR3 contains 15 residues. CDR1 is MDHEN and CDR2 is SYDVKM in the germline V gene. In DNA form, the CDR3 reads TGTGCCAGCAGTTTATGGACAGGAGTGAATTCACCCCTCCACTTT. It yields the protein CASSLWTGVNSPLHF.

V gene TRBV3-1 (or the pseudogene TRBV3-2) combines with J gene TRBJ2-5, with 8 bases that match TRBD2. CDR3 length: 13 residues. Trimming at V came to 4 bases and at J to 3 bases, leaving 1 base not matched to a gene. The germline V gene has CDR1 LGHDT and CDR2 YNNKEL (reference sequence). CDR3 coding DNA: TGTGCCAGCAGCCGACTAGCGAAAGAGACCCAGTACTTC. It specifies CASSRLAKETQYF.

The chain combines TRBV27 with TRBJ2-7; TRBD1 is a possible D gene (6 bases). The CDR3 runs 13 residues. Per germline, CDR1 MNHEY and CDR2 SMNVEV (reference sequence). The V gene lost 3 bases and the J gene lost 1 base, with 7 bases spanning the gap. Here the CDR3 reads CASSFGQSYEQYF. The CDR3 DNA is TGTGCCAGCAGTTTCGGACAGTCCTACGAGCAGTACTTC.

The rearrangement uses TRBV4-1 and TRBJ1-4; D not certain. Germline CDR1 reads MGHRA; CDR2 reads YSYEKL. Between the trimmed V and J ends, which lost 0 bases and 2 bases, there was a span of 10 bases. CDR3 size: 16 residues. CDR3: CASSQEATRTNEKLFF. DNA for the CDR3: TGCGCCAGCAGCCAAGAGGCGACAAGGACTAATGAAAAACTGTTTTTT.

V is TRBV15 and J is TRBJ1-1; D gene unclear. This CDR3 is built from 14 residues. Germline values: CDR1 LNHNV, CDR2 YYDKDF (reference sequence). The V and J ends lost 0 bases and 8 bases respectively, with 13 bases between them. The CDR3 here is CATSRDQWQKEAFF. CDR3 nucleotides: TGTGCCACCAGCAGAGATCAATGGCAGAAAGAAGCTTTCTTT.

The chain is built from TRBV18 and TRBJ1-5; D gene uncertain. The CDR3 sequence is 13 residues long. Trimming took off 2 bases at V and 5 bases at J, with 7 bases between the two ends. CDR1 is KGHSH, CDR2 LQKENI, per germline. The CDR3 coding sequence is TGTGCCAGCTCACCAGAGCAGGATCAGCCCCAGCATTTT. This codes for CASSPEQDQPQHF.

The chain uses TRBV7-3 and TRBJ2-3; D might be TRBD2 (5 bases). Germline CDR1 reads SGHTA; CDR2 reads FQGTGA. The CDR3 totals 15 residues. Deletions cut 1 base from V and 3 bases from J, with 11 bases between. The CDR3 here is CASSLSGSGTDTQYF. CDR3 sequence (DNA): TGTGCCAGCAGCTTAAGTGGGAGTGGTACAGATACGCAGTATTTT.

The chain recombines TRBV14 with TRBJ2-7, with D possibly matching TRBD2 (6 bases). The CDR3 is made up of 13 amino acids. V was clipped by 5 bases and J by 6 bases, with 14 bases between them. CDR1 and CDR2 from the germline V gene are SGHDN and FVKESK. The CDR3 nucleotides are TGTGCCAGCAGCATCTCGGCGGGGACCGAGCAGTACTTC. It specifies CASSISAGTEQYF.

The chain carries TRBV12-3 or TRBV12-4 and TRBJ1-1; no firm D call. V lost 2 bases to trimming and J lost 3 bases, with 7 bases between them. This CDR3 contains 13 residues. This chain's CDR3 is CASSLNIYTEAFF. The CDR3 region has the DNA TGTGCCAGCAGTTTAAACATCTACACTGAAGCTTTCTTT.

This chain uses TRBV18 with TRBJ2-7; possible D gene TRBD2, 5 bases. CDR3 length: 15 residues. The germline gives CDR1 KGHSH, CDR2 LQKENI. V was pared by 3 bases and J by 0 bases, with 12 bases between. The CDR3 reads CASSPSTSFSYEQYF. CDR3 bases: TGTGCCAGCTCACCCTCCACTAGTTTCTCCTACGAGCAGTACTTC.

This chain joins TRBV5-1 and TRBJ1-1; 9 bases agree with TRBD1. The CDR3 has 14 residues. Germline CDR1 is SGHRS and CDR2 is YFSETQ. J lost 5 bases, V lost 4 bases, and 6 bases had no gene match. This CDR3 reads CASSGDRVGTEAFF. As DNA, the CDR3 is TGCGCCAGCAGCGGGGACAGGGTTGGAACTGAAGCTTTCTTT.

The rearrangement joins TRBV9 to TRBJ2-2; 7 bases match TRBD2. The ends lost 6 bases at V and 2 bases at J; junction bases unmatched: 10. The germline V gene has CDR1 SGDLS and CDR2 YYNGEE. This CDR3 is built from 16 residues. CDR3 DNA: TGTGCCAGCACCGTGGGTAGCGGGCAAAACACCGGGGAGCTGTTTTTT. Residues: CASTVGSGQNTGELFF.

The rearrangement uses TRBV6-5 and TRBJ1-6; a possible D gene is TRBD1 (5 bases). Germline V CDR1 and CDR2: MNHEY, SVGAGI. The CDR3 sequence is 15 residues long. V shed 6 bases and J shed 0 bases, with 9 bases lying between them. The CDR3 sequence is CASRSTVSYNSPLHF. DNA of the CDR3: TGTGCCAGCAGATCGACAGTCTCCTATAATTCACCCCTCCACTTT.

The genes are TRBV2 and TRBJ1-3; 8 bases map to TRBD1. The CDR3 is 13 residues long. Germline trimming cut 10 bases from V and 5 bases from J; bases unmatched to any gene: 7. Germline CDR1 reads SNHLY; CDR2 reads FYNNEI. The CDR3 bases are TGTGCCACCCGACCAGGGGGCCGAAACACCATATATTTT. Translating gives CATRPGGRNTIYF.

CDR3: CASSVDRAYGYTF. In nucleotides, the CDR3 is TGCGCCAGCAGCGTGGACAGGGCTTATGGCTACACCTTC. The chain employs TRBV5-1 and TRBJ1-2; 8 nucleotides agree with TRBD1. The CDR3 has 13 residues. The germline CDR1 and CDR2 sequences are SGHRS and YFSETQ. V lost 4 bases and J lost 5; bases outside the gene matches: 4.